This T cell receptor beta chain was recovered during a study of T cell responses to AZD1222 COVID-19 vaccine. Turning to the study itself: Second-dose timings of about 4 or about 12 weeks were pooled. Whole-study results and caveats: In the spike-specific TCR repertoire, nearly half reportedly target unmutated variant regions. The donor cohort was predominantly white British with a female majority, and clonal diversity may have been underestimated.

TCRdb keeps only in-frame clones here, not all; method: immunoSEQ multiplex PCR. The table has some 110,000 clones, roughly 92% seen once; the top ten hold about 5%. As concerns this clone: Antigen: not known. The identical CDR3 is also encoded by other nucleotide sequences in the sample.

The CDR3 has 13 amino acids. J gave up 5 bases and V 4 bases, and 3 bases lay outside the gene matches. CDR1 KGHDR and CDR2 SFDVKD come from the germline V gene. This sample comprised peripheral blood, obtained on day 0 of AZD1222 vaccination. This clonotype was obtained from an adult in good health. The chain joins TRBV24-1 to TRBJ2-7; 8 bases map to TRBD1. Here the CDR3 reads CATSEGQENEQYF. The CDR3 coding sequence is TGTGCCACCAGTGAGGGACAGGAGAACGAGCAGTACTTC.